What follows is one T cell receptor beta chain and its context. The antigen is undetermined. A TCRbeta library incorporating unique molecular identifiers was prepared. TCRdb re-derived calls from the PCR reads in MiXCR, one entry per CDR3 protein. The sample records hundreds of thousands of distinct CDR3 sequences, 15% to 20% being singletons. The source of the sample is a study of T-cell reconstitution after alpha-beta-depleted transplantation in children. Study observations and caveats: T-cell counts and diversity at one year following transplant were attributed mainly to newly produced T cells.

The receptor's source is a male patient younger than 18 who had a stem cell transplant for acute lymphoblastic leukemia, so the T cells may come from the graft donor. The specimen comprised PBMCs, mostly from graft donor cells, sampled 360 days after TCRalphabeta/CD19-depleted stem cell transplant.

The CDR3, as DNA: TGCAGTGCTAGAGTATCACAGTCTGAAAAACTGTTTTTT. Encoded protein: CSARVSQSEKLFF. This chain connects TRBV20-1 to TRBJ1-4; D not resolved. The germline CDR1 and CDR2 sequences are DFQATT and SNEGSKA (reference sequence). The CDR3 loop spans 13 amino acids. Trimming cost V 1 base and J 7 bases, with 10 bases left between them.